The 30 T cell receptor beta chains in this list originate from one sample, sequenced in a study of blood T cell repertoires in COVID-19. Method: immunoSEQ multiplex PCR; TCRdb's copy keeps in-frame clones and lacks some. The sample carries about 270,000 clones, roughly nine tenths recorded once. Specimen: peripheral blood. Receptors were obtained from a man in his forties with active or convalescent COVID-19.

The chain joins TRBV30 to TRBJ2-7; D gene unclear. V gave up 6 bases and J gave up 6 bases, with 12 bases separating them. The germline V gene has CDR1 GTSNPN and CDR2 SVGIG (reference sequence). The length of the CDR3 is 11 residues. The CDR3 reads CACARGAEQYF. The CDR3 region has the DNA TGTGCCTGCGCACGAGGCGCCGAGCAGTACTTC.

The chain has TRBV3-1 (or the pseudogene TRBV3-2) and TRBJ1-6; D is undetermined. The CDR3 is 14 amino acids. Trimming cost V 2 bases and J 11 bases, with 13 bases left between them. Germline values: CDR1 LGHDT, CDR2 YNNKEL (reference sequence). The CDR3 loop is CASSQIIDFAPLHF. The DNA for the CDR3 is TGTGCCAGCAGCCAAATTATAGATTTCGCACCCCTCCACTTT.

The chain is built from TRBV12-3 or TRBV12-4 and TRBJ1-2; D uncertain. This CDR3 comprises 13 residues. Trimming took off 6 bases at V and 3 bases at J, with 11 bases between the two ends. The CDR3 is CASSPAGDYGYTF. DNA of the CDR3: TGTGCCAGCAGCCCCGCGGGTGACTATGGCTACACCTTC.

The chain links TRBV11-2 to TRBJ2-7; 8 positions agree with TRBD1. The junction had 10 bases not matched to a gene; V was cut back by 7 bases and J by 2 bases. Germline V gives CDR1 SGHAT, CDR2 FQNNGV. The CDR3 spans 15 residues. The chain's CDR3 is CASTDRGPFTYEQYF. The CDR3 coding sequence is TGTGCCAGCACCGACAGGGGACCCTTCACCTACGAGCAGTACTTC.

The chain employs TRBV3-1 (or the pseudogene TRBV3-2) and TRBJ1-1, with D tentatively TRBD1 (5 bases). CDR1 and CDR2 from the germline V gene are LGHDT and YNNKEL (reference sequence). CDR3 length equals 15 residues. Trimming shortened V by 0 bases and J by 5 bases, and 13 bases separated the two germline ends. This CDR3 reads CASSQDKPGHTEAFF. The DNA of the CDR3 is TGTGCCAGCAGCCAAGATAAACCAGGGCATACTGAAGCTTTCTTT.

CDR3 amino acids: CASSLATGDGNTIYF. CDR3 in DNA: TGTGCCAGCAGCTTGGCTACAGGGGACGGAAACACCATATATTTT. V and J are TRBV5-5 and TRBJ1-3; 7 bases agree with TRBD1. Germline V gene data show CDR1 as SGHKS and CDR2 as YYEKEE (reference sequence). Trimming removed 0 bases from V and 4 bases from J; junction bases left unmatched: 4. CDR3 size: 15 residues.

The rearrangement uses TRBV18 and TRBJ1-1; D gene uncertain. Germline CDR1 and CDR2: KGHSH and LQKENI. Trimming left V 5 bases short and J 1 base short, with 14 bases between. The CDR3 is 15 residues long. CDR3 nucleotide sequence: TGTGCCAGCTCAAAGCCTTCGGGAAGGAACACTGAAGCTTTCTTT. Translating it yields CASSKPSGRNTEAFF.

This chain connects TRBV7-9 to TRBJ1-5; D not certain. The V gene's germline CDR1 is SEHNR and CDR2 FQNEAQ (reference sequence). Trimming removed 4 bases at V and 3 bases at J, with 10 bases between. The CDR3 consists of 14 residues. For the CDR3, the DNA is TGTGCCAGCAGCTCCGGACGGGACAATCAGCCCCAGCATTTT. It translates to CASSSGRDNQPQHF.

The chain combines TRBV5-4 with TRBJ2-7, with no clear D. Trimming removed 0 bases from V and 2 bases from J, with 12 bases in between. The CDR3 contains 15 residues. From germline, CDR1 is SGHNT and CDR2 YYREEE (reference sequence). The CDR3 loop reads CASSLGRTPPYEQYF. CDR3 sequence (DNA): TGTGCCAGCAGCTTGGGCAGAACCCCCCCCTACGAGCAGTACTTC. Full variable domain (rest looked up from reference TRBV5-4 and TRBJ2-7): ETGVTQSPTHLIKTRGQQVTLRCSSQSGHNTVSWYQQALGQGPQFIFQYYREEENGRGNFPPRFSGLQFPNYSSELNVNALELDDSALYLCASSLGRTPPYEQYFGPGTRLTVT.

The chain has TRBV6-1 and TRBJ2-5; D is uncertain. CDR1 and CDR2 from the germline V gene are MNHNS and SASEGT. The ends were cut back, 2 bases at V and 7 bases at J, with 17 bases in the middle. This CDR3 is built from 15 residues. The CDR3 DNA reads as TGTGCCAGCAGTGAACGCGGCGCTGTATCGGGGACCCAGTACTTC. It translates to CASSERGAVSGTQYF.

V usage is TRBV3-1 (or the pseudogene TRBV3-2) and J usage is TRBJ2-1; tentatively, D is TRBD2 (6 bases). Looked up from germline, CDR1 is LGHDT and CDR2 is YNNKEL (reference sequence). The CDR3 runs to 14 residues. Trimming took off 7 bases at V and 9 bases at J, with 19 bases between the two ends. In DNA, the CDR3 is TGTGCCAGCACGGGGGACTCTCCCGGTCCTGAGCAGTTCTTC. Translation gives CASTGDSPGPEQFF.

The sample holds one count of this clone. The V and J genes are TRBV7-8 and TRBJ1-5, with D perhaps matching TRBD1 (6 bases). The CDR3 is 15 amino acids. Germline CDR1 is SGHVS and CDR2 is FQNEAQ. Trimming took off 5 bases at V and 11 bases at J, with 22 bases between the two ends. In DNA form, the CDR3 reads TGTGCCAGCAGCCCTCTGGATTCAGTCCCAGGGGCCCAGCATTTT. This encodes CASSPLDSVPGAQHF.

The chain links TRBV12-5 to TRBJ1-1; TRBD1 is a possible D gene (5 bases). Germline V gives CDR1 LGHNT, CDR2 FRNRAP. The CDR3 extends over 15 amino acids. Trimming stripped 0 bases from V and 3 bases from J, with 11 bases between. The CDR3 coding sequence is TGTGCTAGTGGTTTGGTTATCAGGGTCCACACTGAAGCTTTCTTT. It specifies CASGLVIRVHTEAFF. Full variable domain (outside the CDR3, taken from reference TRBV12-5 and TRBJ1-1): DARVTQTPRHKVTEMGQEVTMRCQPILGHNTVFWYRQTMMQGLELLAYFRNRAPLDDSGMPKDRFSAEMPDATLATLKIQPSEPRDSAVYFCASGLVIRVHTEAFFGQGTRLTVV.

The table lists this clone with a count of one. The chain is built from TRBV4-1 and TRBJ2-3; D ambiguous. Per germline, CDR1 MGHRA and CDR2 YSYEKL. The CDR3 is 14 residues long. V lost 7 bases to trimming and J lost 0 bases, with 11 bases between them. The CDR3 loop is CASTHPTSTDTQYF. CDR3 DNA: TGCGCCAGCACTCACCCGACTAGCACAGATACGCAGTATTTT.

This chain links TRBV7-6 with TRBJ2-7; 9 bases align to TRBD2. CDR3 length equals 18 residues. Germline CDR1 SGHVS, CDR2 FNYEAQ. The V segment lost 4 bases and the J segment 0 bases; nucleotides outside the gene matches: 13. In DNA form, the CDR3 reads TGTGCCAGCAGCTGCAACCTCGTGACAGCGGGGGGCTCCTACGAGCAGTACTTC. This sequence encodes CASSCNLVTAGGSYEQYF. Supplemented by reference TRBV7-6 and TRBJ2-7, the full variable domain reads GAGVSQSPRYKVTKRGQDVALRCDPISGHVSLYWYRQALGQGPEFLTYFNYEAQQDKSGLPNDRFSAERPEGSISTLTIQRTEQRDSAMYRCASSCNLVTAGGSYEQYFGPGTRLTVT.

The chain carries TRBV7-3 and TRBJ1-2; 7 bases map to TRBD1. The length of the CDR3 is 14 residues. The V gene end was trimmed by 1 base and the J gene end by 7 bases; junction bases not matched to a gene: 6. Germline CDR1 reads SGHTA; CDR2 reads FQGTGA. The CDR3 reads CASSLKGAKSGYTF. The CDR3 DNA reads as TGTGCCAGCAGCTTAAAGGGGGCGAAATCTGGCTACACCTTC.

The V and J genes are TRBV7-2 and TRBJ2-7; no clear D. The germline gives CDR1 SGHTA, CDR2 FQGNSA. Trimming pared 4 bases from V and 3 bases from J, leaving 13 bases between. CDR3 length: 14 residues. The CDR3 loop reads CASSSWASIYEQYF. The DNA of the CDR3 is TGTGCCAGCAGCTCCTGGGCCAGCATCTACGAGCAGTACTTC. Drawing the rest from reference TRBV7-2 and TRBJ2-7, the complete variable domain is GAGVSQSPSNKVTEKGKDVELRCDPISGHTALYWYRQSLGQGLEFLIYFQGNSAPDKSGLPSDRFSAERTGGSVSTLTIQRTQQEDSAVYLCASSSWASIYEQYFGPGTRLTVT.

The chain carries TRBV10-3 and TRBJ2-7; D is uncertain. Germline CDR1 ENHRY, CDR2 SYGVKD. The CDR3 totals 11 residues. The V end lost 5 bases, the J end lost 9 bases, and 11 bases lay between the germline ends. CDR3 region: CAISYKELQYF. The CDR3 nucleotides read TGTGCCATCAGTTACAAGGAGTTGCAGTACTTC.

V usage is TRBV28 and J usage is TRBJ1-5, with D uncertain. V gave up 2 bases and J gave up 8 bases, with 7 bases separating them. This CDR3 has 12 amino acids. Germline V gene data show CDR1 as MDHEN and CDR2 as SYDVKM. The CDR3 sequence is CASSLTGEPQHF. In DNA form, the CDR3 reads TGTGCCAGCAGTTTAACCGGAGAGCCCCAGCATTTT.

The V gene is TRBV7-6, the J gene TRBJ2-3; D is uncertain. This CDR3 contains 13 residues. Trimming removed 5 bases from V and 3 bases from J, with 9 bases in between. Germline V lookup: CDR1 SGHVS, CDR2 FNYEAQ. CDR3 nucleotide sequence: TGTGCCAGCAGCCGCGAGTGGACAGATACGCAGTATTTT. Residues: CASSREWTDTQYF.

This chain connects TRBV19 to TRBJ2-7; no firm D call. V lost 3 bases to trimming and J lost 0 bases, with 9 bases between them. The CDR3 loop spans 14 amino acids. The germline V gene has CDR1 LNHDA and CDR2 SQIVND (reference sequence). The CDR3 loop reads CASSISDNSYEQYF. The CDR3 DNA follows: TGTGCCAGTAGTATCTCCGACAACTCCTACGAGCAGTACTTC.

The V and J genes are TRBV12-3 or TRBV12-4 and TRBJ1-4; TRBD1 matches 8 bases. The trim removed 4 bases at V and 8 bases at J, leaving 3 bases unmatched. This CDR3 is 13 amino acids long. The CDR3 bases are TGTGCCAGCAGTTGGGGACAGGCGGAAAAACTGTTTTTT. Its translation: CASSWGQAEKLFF.

The CDR3 DNA reads as TGTGCCAGCAGCCAAGAACCGCAGGGAGGCAATGAAAAACTGTTTTTT. Protein: CASSQEPQGGNEKLFF. The chain joins TRBV3-1 (or the pseudogene TRBV3-2) to TRBJ1-4; D possibly corresponds to TRBD1 (5 bases). The V gene lost 0 bases and the J gene lost 5 bases, with 13 bases spanning the gap. The CDR3 is 16 amino acids. CDR1 is LGHDT, CDR2 YNNKEL, per germline (reference sequence).

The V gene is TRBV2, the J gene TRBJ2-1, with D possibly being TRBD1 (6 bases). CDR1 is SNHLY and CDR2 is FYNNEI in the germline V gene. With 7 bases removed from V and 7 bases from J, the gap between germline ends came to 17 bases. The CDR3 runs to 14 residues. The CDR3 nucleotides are TGTGCCAGCAAGTCAGGGGAGATGAAGAATGAGCAGTTCTTC. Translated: CASKSGEMKNEQFF.

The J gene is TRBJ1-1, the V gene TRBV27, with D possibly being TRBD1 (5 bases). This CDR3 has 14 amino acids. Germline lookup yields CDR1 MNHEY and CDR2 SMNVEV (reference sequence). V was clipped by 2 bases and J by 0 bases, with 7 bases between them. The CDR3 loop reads CASSLGRVNTEAFF. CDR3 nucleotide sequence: TGTGCCAGCAGTTTAGGCAGGGTGAACACTGAAGCTTTCTTT.

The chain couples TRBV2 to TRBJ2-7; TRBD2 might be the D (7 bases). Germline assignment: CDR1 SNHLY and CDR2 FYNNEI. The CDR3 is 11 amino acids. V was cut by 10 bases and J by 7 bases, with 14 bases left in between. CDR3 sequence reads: CATRGGEEQYF. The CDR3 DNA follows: TGTGCCACGAGAGGGGGGGAGGAGCAGTACTTC.

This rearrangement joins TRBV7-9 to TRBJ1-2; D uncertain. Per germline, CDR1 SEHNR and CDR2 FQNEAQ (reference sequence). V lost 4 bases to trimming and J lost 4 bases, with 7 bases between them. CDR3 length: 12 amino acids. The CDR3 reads CASSSSRYGYTF. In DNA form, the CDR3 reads TGTGCCAGCAGCTCTTCCCGCTATGGCTACACCTTC.

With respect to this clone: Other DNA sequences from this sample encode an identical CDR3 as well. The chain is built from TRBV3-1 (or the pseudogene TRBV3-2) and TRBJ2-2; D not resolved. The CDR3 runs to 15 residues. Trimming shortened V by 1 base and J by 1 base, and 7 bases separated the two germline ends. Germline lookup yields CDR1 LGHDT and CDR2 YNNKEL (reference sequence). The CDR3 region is CASSQGAGNTGELFF. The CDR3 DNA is TGTGCCAGCAGCCAAGGGGCAGGGAACACCGGGGAGCTGTTTTTT.

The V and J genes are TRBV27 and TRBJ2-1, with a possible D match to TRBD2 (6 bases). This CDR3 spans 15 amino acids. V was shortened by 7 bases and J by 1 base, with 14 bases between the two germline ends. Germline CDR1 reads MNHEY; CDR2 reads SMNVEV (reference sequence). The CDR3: CASKRASGSYNEQFF. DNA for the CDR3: TGTGCCAGCAAGAGGGCCAGCGGGTCCTACAATGAGCAGTTCTTC.

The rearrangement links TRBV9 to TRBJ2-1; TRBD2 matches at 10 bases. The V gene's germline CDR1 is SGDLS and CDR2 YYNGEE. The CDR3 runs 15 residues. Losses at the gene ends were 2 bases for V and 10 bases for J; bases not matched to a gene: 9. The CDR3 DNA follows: TGTGCCAGCAGCGTGCTAGCGGGGGCAAGGGGGGAGCAGTTCTTC. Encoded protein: CASSVLAGARGEQFF.